A single sample is the source of the 20 T cell receptor beta chains below, sequenced in a study of blood T cells in healthy people across ages. A second about 6 to 12 cycle PCR used barcoded and J-beta primers. TCRdb re-called the 5' RACE reads through MiXCR, storing one row per CDR3 protein. The data show about 1.4 million distinct CDR3 sequences, with approximately 63% seen just once and 6.5% to 8% held by the top ten. Sequencing was done on a sample of blood. The receptors originated from a man between 18 and 29 years old in good health.

Worth noting for this clonotype: At one of its ends the junction is not consistent with the germline gene, which may arise from a read error. The chain uses TRBV20-1 and TRBJ2-3; 7 bases map to TRBD2. Per germline, CDR1 DFQATT and CDR2 SNEGSKA (reference sequence). The CDR3 consists of 18 residues. CDR3: CSAHGLVGPVIDVDTRYF. The CDR3 DNA follows: TGCAGTGCCCATGGACTAGTTGGGCCTGTAATAGACGTAGATACGCGGTATTTT.

The genes are TRBV12-3 or TRBV12-4 and TRBJ2-1, with D perhaps TRBD1 (5 bases). Between the trimmed V and J ends, which lost 6 bases and 10 bases, there was a span of 19 bases. The length of the CDR3 is 14 residues. Written as DNA, the CDR3 is TGTGCCAGCAGCCCCCCGGGTTTCAAGGGGGAGCAGTTCTTC. Translation gives CASSPPGFKGEQFF.

This sequence joins TRBV3-1 and TRBJ2-5; TRBD2 is a possible D gene (7 bases). The V and J ends lost 0 bases and 11 bases respectively, with 22 bases between them. Per germline, CDR1 LGHDT and CDR2 YNNKEL (reference sequence). CDR3 length: 16 residues. CDR3 in DNA: TGTGCCAGCAGCCAAGATTGGGAGGGACATGTCGCGGAGCAGTACTTC. This translates into CASSQDWEGHVAEQYF.

This chain connects TRBV3-1 to TRBJ2-7, with 15 bases fitting TRBD2. The J segment lost 0 bases and the V segment lost 3 bases, leaving 9 bases of the junction unmatched. Per germline, CDR1 LGHDT and CDR2 YNNKEL (reference sequence). The length of the CDR3 is 19 residues. CDR3 residues: CASSQMGLAGGSSSYEQYF. CDR3 nucleotide sequence: TGTGCCAGCAGCCAGATGGGACTAGCGGGAGGCTCGAGCTCCTACGAGCAGTACTTC.

In this sample, this clonotype turned up a few times. The V call is TRBV7-2, the J call TRBJ2-5; D is uncertain. Trimming stripped 1 base from V and 1 base from J, with 7 bases between. Germline CDR1 SGHTA, CDR2 FQGNSA. The CDR3 is made up of 14 amino acids. CDR3 amino acids: CASSLGLFQETQYF. CDR3 bases: TGTGCCAGCAGCTTAGGACTTTTCCAAGAGACCCAGTACTTC.

This clonotype was detected only a few times. The chain joins TRBV27 to TRBJ2-1; 9 bases agree with TRBD2. The CDR3 has 16 residues. Germline V gives CDR1 MNHEY, CDR2 SMNVEV (reference sequence). The trim removed 5 bases at V and 1 base at J, leaving 6 bases unmatched. DNA of the CDR3: TGTGCCAGCAGTCAGGCAGCGGGAGGATCCTACAATGAGCAGTTCTTC. Protein: CASSQAAGGSYNEQFF.

The chain joins TRBV27 to TRBJ2-2; D gene ambiguous. Germline CDR1 is MNHEY and CDR2 is SMNVEV (reference sequence). This CDR3 has 14 amino acids. Trimming took off 3 bases at V and 4 bases at J, with 9 bases between the two ends. As DNA, the CDR3 is TGTGCCAGCAGTTTCGAGTTTCTCACCGGGGAGCTGTTTTTT. It codes for CASSFEFLTGELFF.

This clonotype was observed a single time. V gene TRBV7-9 combines with J gene TRBJ1-4, with D perhaps matching TRBD1 (5 bases). This CDR3 has 15 amino acids. V was cut by 4 bases and J by 8 bases, with 17 bases left in between. Germline loops: CDR1 SEHNR, CDR2 FQNEAQ (reference sequence). CDR3 protein: CASSSDQGVGEKLFF. The CDR3 bases are TGTGCCAGCAGCTCAGACCAGGGTGTAGGGGAAAAACTGTTTTTT.

This clonotype was picked up a small number of times. The chain combines TRBV11-2 with TRBJ1-5; 9 bases are a match to TRBD1. Per the germline V gene, CDR1 is SGHAT and CDR2 is FQNNGV. V lost 5 bases and J lost 10; bases outside the gene matches: 6. The CDR3 runs 13 residues. CDR3 residues: CASSLDRGQPQHF. The CDR3 region has the DNA TGTGCCAGCAGCCTGGACAGGGGTCAACCCCAGCATTTT. Looking up the rest from reference TRBV11-2 and TRBJ1-5 gives the full variable domain: EAGVAQSPRYKIIEKRQSVAFWCNPISGHATLYWYQQILGQGPKLLIQFQNNGVVDDSQLPKDRFSAERLKGVDSTLKIQPAKLEDSAVYLCASSLDRGQPQHFGDGTRLSIL.

The chain employs TRBV10-3 and TRBJ2-4; 9 bases align to TRBD1. The closer fit of TRBJ2-7 to the DNA end suggests the J call may be wrong. This CDR3 is built from 17 residues. Germline CDR1 is ENHRY and CDR2 is SYGVKD. CDR3 in DNA: TGTGCCATCAGTGAGTCGAGTGGGACAGGGAGGATGTACGAGCAGTACTTC. Amino acids: CAISESSGTGRMYEQYF.

Here the CDR3 DNA reads TGTGCCAGCAGCTTACATGGGGGAGGGCGGGGTTTGAATGAGCAGTTCTTC. This gives the protein CASSLHGGGRGLNEQFF. The chain combines TRBV7-2 with TRBJ2-1, with 7 bases matching TRBD2. CDR3 size: 17 residues. Germline CDR1 SGHTA, CDR2 FQGNSA. V was clipped by 2 bases and J by 7 bases; unmatched bases: 14.

V is TRBV4-1 and J is TRBJ1-1, with D possibly being TRBD1 (5 bases). CDR3 size: 15 residues. Trimming took 1 base from V and 1 from J, leaving 10 bases between them. Germline CDR1 MGHRA, CDR2 YSYEKL. The CDR3 bases are TGCGCCAGCAGCCAAGCCAAGGGGCAGAACACTGAAGCTTTCTTT. Amino acids: CASSQAKGQNTEAFF.

The CDR3 is CASSIGGGGELFF. For the CDR3, the DNA is TGTGCCAGTAGTATAGGAGGCGGCGGGGAGCTGTTTTTT. V is TRBV19 and J is TRBJ2-2; D call uncertain. Germline CDR1 is LNHDA and CDR2 is SQIVND (reference sequence). The CDR3 has 13 amino acids. Trimming took off 1 base at V and 7 bases at J, with 7 bases between the two ends.

The gene calls are TRBV4-2 and TRBJ2-7; the match to TRBD2 covers 7 bases. V lost 4 bases to trimming and J lost 3 bases; unmatched junction nucleotides: 9. This CDR3 has 15 amino acids. Germline lookup yields CDR1 LGHNA and CDR2 YNFKEQ. This CDR3 is CASSPPGLPFYEQYF. In DNA form, the CDR3 reads TGTGCCAGCAGCCCACCGGGACTACCATTCTACGAGCAGTACTTC.

The genes are TRBV20-1 and TRBJ1-6, with no clear D. Between the trimmed V and J ends, which lost 3 bases and 5 bases, there was a span of 11 bases. CDR1 is DFQATT, CDR2 SNEGSKA, per germline (reference sequence). This CDR3 contains 14 residues. The DNA for the CDR3 is TGCAGTGCTAGTGTAGTATCCCATAATTCACCCCTCCACTTT. Its translation is CSASVVSHNSPLHF.

The gene calls are TRBV15 and TRBJ2-7; 12 nucleotides align to TRBD2. This CDR3 is 15 amino acids long. CDR1 LNHNV and CDR2 YYDKDF come from the germline V gene (reference sequence). With V trimmed by 5 bases and J by 7 bases, 9 bases remained unmatched. The CDR3 DNA reads TGTGCCACCAGCTCACGGACTAGCGGGATCGGGGAGCAGTACTTC. This encodes CATSSRTSGIGEQYF.

The rearrangement uses TRBV25-1 and TRBJ2-7, with D tentatively TRBD1 (6 bases). Germline CDR1 and CDR2: MGHDK and SYGVNS. V dropped 7 bases and J dropped 3 bases, with 10 bases sitting between them. This CDR3 is 12 amino acids long. The CDR3, as DNA: TGTGCCAGCAATGGGGGCAACTACGAGCAGTACTTC. It yields the protein CASNGGNYEQYF.

This chain uses TRBV12-3 or TRBV12-4 with TRBJ2-7; D gene uncertain. V lost 6 bases, J lost 5 bases, and 17 bases lay in between. The CDR3 has 14 amino acids. The CDR3 DNA sequence: TGTGCCAGCAGGGAAGGAGTATCGGTGGACGAGCAGTACTTC. This encodes CASREGVSVDEQYF.

This clonotype was counted a single time. The V gene is TRBV5-6, the J gene TRBJ2-5, with 10 bases aligning to TRBD2. With the DNA end fitting TRBJ2-7 better, the J assignment may be wrong. There are 14 residues in the CDR3. Germline lookup yields CDR1 SGHDT and CDR2 YYEEEE. The CDR3 reads CASSLTSGKYEQYF. DNA for the CDR3: TGTGCCAGCAGCTTGACTAGCGGGAAGTACGAGCAGTACTTC.

The rearrangement uses TRBV4-1 and TRBJ1-2, with a tentative D call TRBD1 (6 bases). Germline V gene data show CDR1 as MGHRA and CDR2 as YSYEKL. The CDR3 covers 16 residues. V was clipped by 4 bases and J by 5 bases, with 20 bases between them. This CDR3 reads CASSPDTDSETYGYTF. DNA of the CDR3: TGCGCCAGCAGCCCCGACACGGACAGTGAAACTTATGGCTACACCTTC.